One sample yielded the 2 T cell receptor beta chains listed below, sequenced in a study of T cell changes during pregnancy in multiple sclerosis. Clones were sequenced by immunoSEQ multiplex PCR, and TCRdb holds only the in-frame ones, with some missing. The table has fewer than 85,000 clones, 85% to 95% seen once. The sample here was peripheral blood, taken before pregnancy. These receptors were collected from a female donor with multiple sclerosis, enrolled in a pregnancy study.

This chain connects TRBV19 to TRBJ1-2; 7 nucleotides line up with TRBD1. The CDR3 sequence is 16 residues long. The germline gives CDR1 LNHDA, CDR2 SQIVND (reference sequence). The J segment lost 9 bases and the V segment lost 7 bases, leaving 20 bases of the junction unmatched. The DNA for the CDR3 is TGTGCCAGTACCCAAAGGGGGCAGGGGGTCCTAAAGCGCTACACCTTC. Amino acid sequence: CASTQRGQGVLKRYTF.

The genes are TRBV19 and TRBJ1-5; no firm D call. Looked up from germline, CDR1 is LNHDA and CDR2 is SQIVND (reference sequence). V was trimmed by 4 bases and J by 4 bases, leaving 14 bases between them. The CDR3 runs to 15 residues. In DNA, the CDR3 is TGTGCCAGTAGTACTGGGAGCTTACTAAATCAGCCCCAGCATTTT. Amino acids: CASSTGSLLNQPQHF.